Listed here are 2 T cell receptor beta chains from one sample, sequenced in a study of T cells in Graves' hyperthyroidism and ophthalmopathy. Amplification targeted TCR beta CDR3 regions from RNA transcripts. First-round RT-PCR of the TCR CDR3 relied on the HTBI primer set. In TCRdb, the multiplex PCR reads were re-called with MiXCR into one record per CDR3 protein. The sample lists around 570,000 distinct CDR3 sequences, about 20% seen once, with 40% to 50% in the top ten. The sample comprised blood. These receptors were obtained from a middle-aged man with Graves' ophthalmopathy.

This clonotype appeared many times. The chain links TRBV7-2 to TRBJ1-1; possible D gene TRBD1, 6 bases. The CDR3 extends over 15 amino acids. Per the germline V gene, CDR1 is SGHTA and CDR2 is FQGNSA. The germline V and J ends were trimmed by 4 bases and 0 bases, with 12 bases remaining between them. DNA of the CDR3: TGTGCCAGCAGCTACTCGACAGGCTTGAACACTGAAGCTTTCTTT. Protein sequence: CASSYSTGLNTEAFF.

This clonotype was seen ten or more times. In DNA form, the CDR3 reads TGTGCCTGGGTATCGGGGGGTGGCTACACCTTC. Protein product: CAWVSGGGYTF. This chain connects TRBV30 to TRBJ1-2; D possibly corresponds to TRBD1 (5 bases). The CDR3 covers 11 residues. Trimming left V 5 bases short and J 7 bases short, with 11 bases between. CDR1 and CDR2 (germline): GTSNPN, SVGIG (reference sequence).